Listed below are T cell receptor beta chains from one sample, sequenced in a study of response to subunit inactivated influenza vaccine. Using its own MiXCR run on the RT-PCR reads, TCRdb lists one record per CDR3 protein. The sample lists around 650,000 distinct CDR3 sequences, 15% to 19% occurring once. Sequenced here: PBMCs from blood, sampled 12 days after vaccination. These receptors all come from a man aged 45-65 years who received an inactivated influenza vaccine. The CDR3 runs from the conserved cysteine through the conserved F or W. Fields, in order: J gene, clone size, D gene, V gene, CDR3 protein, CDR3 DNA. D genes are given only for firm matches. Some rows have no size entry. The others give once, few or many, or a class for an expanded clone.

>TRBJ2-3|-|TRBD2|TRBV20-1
CSARDLRLAGVSTDTQYF
TGCAGTGCTAGAGATCTTAGACTAGCGGGAGTGAGCACAGATACGCAGTATTTT
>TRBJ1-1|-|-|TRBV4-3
CASSQYEGTEAFF
TGCGCCAGCAGCCAATACGAAGGGACTGAAGCTTTCTTT
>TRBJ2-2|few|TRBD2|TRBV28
CASSIPSFGTSGRLVVAGELFF
TGTGCCAGCAGTATACCCTCTTTCGGGACTAGCGGGAGATTGGTGGTGGCCGGGGAGCTGTTTTTT
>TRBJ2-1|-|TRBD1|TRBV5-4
CASSKLDRYNEQFF
TGTGCCAGCAGCAAATTGGACAGGTACAATGAGCAGTTCTTC
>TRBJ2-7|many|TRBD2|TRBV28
CASIPSGGGIYEQYF
TGTGCCAGCATCCCCAGTGGGGGGGGTATCTACGAGCAGTACTTC
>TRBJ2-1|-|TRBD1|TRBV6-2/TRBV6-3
CASSVDRGVFQFF
TGTGCCAGCAGTGTAGACAGGGGGGTATTCCAGTTCTTC
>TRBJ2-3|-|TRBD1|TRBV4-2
CASSRRTGGQNTDTQYF
TGTGCCAGCAGCCGAAGGACAGGGGGCCAAAACACAGATACGCAGTATTTT
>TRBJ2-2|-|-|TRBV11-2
CASSFQDGELFF
TGTGCCAGCAGCTTTCAGGACGGGGAGCTGTTTTTT
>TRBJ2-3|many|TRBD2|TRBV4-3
CASSQGLAGGADTQYF
TGCGCCAGCAGCCAAGGACTAGCGGGGGGTGCAGATACGCAGTATTTT
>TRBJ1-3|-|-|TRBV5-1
CASSITIRTADSGNTIYF
TGCGCCAGCAGTATCACCATCCGGACAGCCGACTCTGGAAACACCATATATTTT
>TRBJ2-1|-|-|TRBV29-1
CSVEPGCTNEQFF
TGCAGCGTGGAGCCAGGATGTACAAATGAGCAGTTCTTC
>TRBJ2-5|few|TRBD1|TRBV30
CAWSVPRTGEETQYF
TGTGCCTGGAGTGTACCAAGGACAGGGGAAGAGACCCAGTACTTC
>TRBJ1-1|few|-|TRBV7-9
CASTSRGQHTEAFF
TGTGCCAGCACTTCGCGGGGGCAACACACTGAAGCTTTCTTT
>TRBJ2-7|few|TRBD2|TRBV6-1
CASSEGTSGTYEQYF
TGTGCCAGCAGTGAAGGGACTAGCGGGACCTACGAGCAGTACTTC
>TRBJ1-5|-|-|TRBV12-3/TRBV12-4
CASSLGGMLSNQPQHF
TGTGCCAGCAGTTTAGGGGGGATGCTTAGCAATCAGCCCCAGCATTTT
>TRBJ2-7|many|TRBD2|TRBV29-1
CSVGTGGRGLAGSYEQYF
TGCAGCGTTGGGACCGGGGGGCGGGGACTAGCGGGGTCCTACGAGCAGTACTTC
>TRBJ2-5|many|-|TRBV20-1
CSAWRETQYF
TGCAGTGCCTGGAGGGAGACCCAGTACTTC
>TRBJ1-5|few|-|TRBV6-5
CASSYGQGINQPQHF
TGTGCCAGCAGTTACGGGCAGGGGATAAATCAGCCCCAGCATTTT
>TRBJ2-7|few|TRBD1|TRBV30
CAWTLTGPYEQYF
TGTGCCTGGACCTTGACAGGGCCCTACGAGCAGTACTTC
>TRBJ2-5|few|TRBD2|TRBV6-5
CASSYAGGGETQYF
TGTGCCAGCAGTTACGCGGGAGGGGGGGAGACCCAGTACTTC
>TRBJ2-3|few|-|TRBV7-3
CASTPEGADTQYF
TGTGCCAGCACCCCCGAGGGGGCAGATACGCAGTATTTT
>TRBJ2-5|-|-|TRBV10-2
CASSEIGLVGDLRETQYF
TGCGCCAGCAGTGAGATTGGGTTGGTAGGCGACCTTCGAGAGACCCAGTACTTC
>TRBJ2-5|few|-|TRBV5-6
CASTGPQETQYF
TGTGCCAGCACCGGGCCCCAAGAGACCCAGTACTTC
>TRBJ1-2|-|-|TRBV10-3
CASKRTPGSYGYTF
TGTGCCAGCAAGAGAACTCCAGGGAGCTATGGCTACACCTTC
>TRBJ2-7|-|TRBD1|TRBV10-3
CAISGTGGHYEQYF
TGTGCCATCAGTGGGACAGGGGGGCACTACGAGCAGTACTTC
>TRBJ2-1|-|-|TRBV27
CASSSDLSSYNEQFF
TGTGCCAGCAGCTCGGACCTTTCTTCCTACAATGAGCAGTTCTTC
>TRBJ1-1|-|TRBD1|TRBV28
CASSNVRDRGPTEAFF
TGTGCCAGCAGTAACGTCCGGGACAGGGGGCCCACTGAAGCTTTCTTT